The 18 T cell receptor beta chains presented below share a single source sample, sequenced in a study of blood T cell repertoires in COVID-19 (dated by TCRdb to the early 2020s). Library construction relied on the immunoSEQ multiplex PCR assay. What TCRdb holds here is the immuneACCESS table cut down to in-frame rearrangements. Part of the clones is not present; checked against another copy, under half of the missing clones reflect an unresolved V gene, and the others are unexplained. The sample table shows just under 80,000 clones, and about four fifths are seen once. Jointly, the top ten make up 30% to 45% of the sample. The material sequenced was peripheral blood. The receptors stem from a woman in her 70s with acute or convalescent COVID-19.

This clone was found once. The chain joins TRBV3-1 (or the pseudogene TRBV3-2) to TRBJ2-2; possibly TRBD1 for D (9 bases). Trimming left V 3 bases short and J 7 bases short, with 18 bases between. CDR1 LGHDT and CDR2 YNNKEL come from the germline V gene (reference sequence). CDR3 length equals 16 residues. In nucleotides, the CDR3 is TGTGCCAGCAGCCATACGGGGGGGACAGGGCTCGGGGAGCTGTTTTTT. Its protein product is CASSHTGGTGLGELFF.

The V and J genes are TRBV19 and TRBJ1-2, with 9 bases identical to TRBD1. The CDR3 has 14 residues. CDR1 and CDR2 (germline): LNHDA, SQIVND (reference sequence). With V trimmed by 5 bases and J by 8 bases, 9 bases remained unmatched. This CDR3 reads CASSSRDRVSGYTF. CDR3 in DNA: TGTGCCAGTAGTTCCCGGGACAGGGTGAGCGGCTACACCTTC.

This clone was detected only once. The chain has TRBV30 and TRBJ2-5; TRBD2 agrees at 9 bases. Germline CDR1 GTSNPN, CDR2 SVGIG (reference sequence). This CDR3 has 15 amino acids. V was clipped by 2 bases and J by 2 bases; unmatched bases: 6. This CDR3 reads CAWSRSGGPQETQYF. CDR3 DNA: TGTGCCTGGAGTCGTAGCGGGGGACCGCAAGAGACCCAGTACTTC. The entire variable domain, with the rest obtained from reference TRBV30 and TRBJ2-5, is as follows: SQTIHQWPATLVQPVGSPLSLECTVEGTSNPNLYWYRQAAGRGLQLLFYSVGIGQISSEVPQNLSASRPQDRQFILSSKKLLLSDSGFYLCAWSRSGGPQETQYFGPGTRLLVL.

V is TRBV15 and J is TRBJ2-7, with a weak D call TRBD2 (5 bases). The CDR3 is made up of 14 amino acids. Germline V lookup: CDR1 LNHNV, CDR2 YYDKDF (reference sequence). The V end was cut by 0 bases, the J end by 2 bases, with 8 bases between. CDR3 coding DNA: TGTGCCACCAGCAGAGATACCGGGGCCTACGAGCAGTACTTC. Residues: CATSRDTGAYEQYF.

V gene TRBV10-3 combines with J gene TRBJ2-1; no reliable D call. Between the trimmed V and J ends, which lost 5 bases and 2 bases, there was a span of 10 bases. The CDR3 covers 14 residues. The V gene's germline CDR1 is ENHRY and CDR2 SYGVKD. As DNA, the CDR3 is TGTGCCATCAGTTCTGTAGCTACCTACAATGAGCAGTTCTTC. It codes for CAISSVATYNEQFF.

V gene TRBV5-1 combines with J gene TRBJ2-5, with 11 bases identical to TRBD1. The CDR3 has 15 residues. The V segment lost 4 bases and the J segment 3 bases; nucleotides outside the gene matches: 5. Germline V gene data show CDR1 as SGHRS and CDR2 as YFSETQ. The CDR3 spells CASSPGTGGEETQYF. In nucleotides, the CDR3 is TGCGCCAGCAGCCCAGGGACAGGGGGGGAAGAGACCCAGTACTTC.

This chain connects TRBV19 to TRBJ1-2; D is possibly TRBD1 (5 bases). Germline CDR1 LNHDA, CDR2 SQIVND (reference sequence). Trimming removed 4 bases at V and 4 bases at J, with 25 bases between. This CDR3 has 18 residues. CDR3 in amino acids: CASSNGVLIDSGSYGYTF. The CDR3 region has the DNA TGTGCCAGTAGTAATGGCGTTCTTATCGACAGCGGGAGCTATGGCTACACCTTC.

This chain uses TRBV15 with TRBJ1-3, with a possible D match to TRBD1 (5 bases). Germline V lookup: CDR1 LNHNV, CDR2 YYDKDF (reference sequence). V lost 0 bases to trimming and J lost 4 bases, with 16 bases between them. The CDR3 loop spans 17 amino acids. The CDR3 DNA is TGTGCCACCAGCAGAGATGATGGGTCGGCAGGGGGAAACACCATATATTTT. Encoded protein: CATSRDDGSAGGNTIYF.

This clone was picked up a small number of times. V is TRBV4-1 and J is TRBJ1-6, with D hard to call. The germline V gene encodes CDR1 MGHRA and CDR2 YSYEKL. Trimming shortened V by 2 bases and J by 7 bases, and 21 bases separated the two germline ends. This CDR3 contains 18 residues. For the CDR3, the DNA is TGCGCCAGCAGCCAATTCCCCTTTGGTCGGGTTAGAAATTCACCCCTCCACTTT. This translates into CASSQFPFGRVRNSPLHF.

The chain links TRBV9 to TRBJ2-3; the match to TRBD2 covers 7 bases. The CDR3 totals 17 residues. The germline gives CDR1 SGDLS, CDR2 YYNGEE. The V gene end was trimmed by 4 bases and the J gene end by 3 bases; junction bases not matched to a gene: 14. DNA for the CDR3: TGTGCCAGCAGCCCCGGGGGGAGCGGGATTGGGACAGATACGCAGTATTTT. This codes for CASSPGGSGIGTDTQYF.

The gene calls are TRBV9 and TRBJ2-2; no definite D call. Trimming shortened V by 0 bases and J by 4 bases, and 13 bases separated the two germline ends. This CDR3 contains 16 residues. Germline V gene data show CDR1 as SGDLS and CDR2 as YYNGEE. DNA of the CDR3: TGTGCCAGCAGCGTAGCTACCGGGTTGAGCACCGGGGAGCTGTTTTTT. The encoded protein is CASSVATGLSTGELFF.

The chain couples TRBV19 to TRBJ1-5; the D is unclear. The CDR3 is 12 residues long. From germline, CDR1 is LNHDA and CDR2 SQIVND (reference sequence). V was shortened by 3 bases and J by 4 bases, with 4 bases between the two germline ends. The CDR3, as DNA: TGTGCCAGTAGTATTCCTAATCAGCCCCAGCATTTT. Translated, it gives CASSIPNQPQHF.

This clone occurred once. The rearrangement joins TRBV4-1 to TRBJ2-3, with 9 bases fitting TRBD2. CDR1 MGHRA and CDR2 YSYEKL come from the germline V gene. There are 16 residues in the CDR3. The V gene end was trimmed by 4 bases and the J gene end by 5 bases; junction bases not matched to a gene: 10. CDR3: CASSRVAGDVGDTQYF. The CDR3 DNA is TGCGCCAGCAGCCGAGTAGCGGGGGATGTCGGAGATACGCAGTATTTT.

This clone was seen a handful of times. This sequence joins TRBV28 and TRBJ2-3; TRBD2 agrees at 12 bases. The CDR3 has 18 amino acids. Germline CDR1 and CDR2: MDHEN and SYDVKM. J was trimmed by 2 bases and V by 3 bases; bases with no gene match: 9. CDR3 nucleotides: TGTGCCAGCAGTTTCTTGGTCCGGACTAGCGGGGACACAGATACGCAGTATTTT. Its protein product is CASSFLVRTSGDTDTQYF. Together with reference TRBV28 and TRBJ2-3, the CDR3 gives the full variable domain: DVKVTQSSRYLVKRTGEKVFLECVQDMDHENMFWYRQDPGLGLRLIYFSYDVKMKEKGDIPEGYSVSREKKERFSLILESASTNQTSMYLCASSFLVRTSGDTDTQYFGPGTRLTVL.

V gene TRBV7-2 combines with J gene TRBJ2-5; TRBD1 might be the D (6 bases). CDR1 and CDR2 from the germline V gene are SGHTA and FQGNSA. V was trimmed by 1 base and J by 6 bases, leaving 12 bases between them. This CDR3 has 14 amino acids. The CDR3 DNA follows: TGTGCCAGCAGCTTAGAACAGGGTAGGAAGACCCAGTACTTC. Amino acid sequence: CASSLEQGRKTQYF.

This clone was detected only once. V gene TRBV9 combines with J gene TRBJ2-5, with TRBD2 matching over 13 bases. CDR3 length: 15 residues. Germline V lookup: CDR1 SGDLS, CDR2 YYNGEE. J lost 5 bases, V lost 3 bases, and 4 bases had no gene match. The DNA for the CDR3 is TGTGCCAGCAGCGAGACTAGCGGGAGGTGGGAGACCCAGTACTTC. It is translated as CASSETSGRWETQYF.

V gene TRBV18 combines with J gene TRBJ1-5, with 7 bases identical to TRBD1. With 3 bases clipped from V and 3 bases from J, the junction kept 2 bases outside the gene matches. The CDR3 is made up of 14 amino acids. Germline loops: CDR1 KGHSH, CDR2 LQKENI. The CDR3 DNA reads TGTGCCAGCTCACCGACAGGGCCCAATCAGCCCCAGCATTTT. Protein sequence: CASSPTGPNQPQHF.

The rearrangement joins TRBV5-8 to TRBJ1-6; the match to TRBD1 covers 11 bases. V lost 1 base, J lost 7 bases, and 1 base stayed unmatched. Germline CDR1 reads SGHTS; CDR2 reads YDEGEE. The CDR3 sequence is 15 residues long. Here the CDR3 DNA reads TGTGCCAGCAGCTTGCGGGACAGGGGGAATTCACCCCTCCACTTT. Encoded protein: CASSLRDRGNSPLHF.